Listed below are T cell receptor beta chains from one sample, sequenced in a study of cytomegalovirus exposure and HLA in healthy donors. Clones were read by immunoSEQ multiplex PCR, and TCRdb kept only the in-frame ones, dropping some. The sample has about 130,000 clones, over 80% seen once; the top ten hold around 5.9%. The sample was PBMCs. The receptors come from a woman aged 30 to 39 in good health and CMV-seropositive. The CDR3 runs from the conserved cysteine through the conserved F or W. The D gene is left open where the match is weak. Clone size is stated in some rows and not others, as once, few, many or a class when expanded.

clone size: .; J gene: TRBJ2-5; V gene: TRBV9; D gene: .; CDR3 DNA: TGTGCCAGCAGCGTAGATCAGCCACATGACATGCCCCAGTACTTC; CDR3 protein: CASSVDQPHDMPQYF
clone size: .; J gene: TRBJ1-2; V gene: TRBV28; D gene: TRBD1; CDR3 DNA: TGTGCCAGCAGTCTCCCTGGGACAGGGGGCGACTATGGCTACACCTTC; CDR3 protein: CASSLPGTGGDYGYTF
clone size: .; J gene: TRBJ1-3; V gene: TRBV2; D gene: TRBD1; CDR3 DNA: TGTGCCAGCAGTGTCGGGACAGCCTCTGGAAACACCATATATTTT; CDR3 protein: CASSVGTASGNTIYF
clone size: .; J gene: TRBJ2-1; V gene: TRBV7-2; D gene: TRBD2; CDR3 DNA: TGTGCCAGCAGCTTAGTTAGCGGGGGCAATGAGCAGTTCTTC; CDR3 protein: CASSLVSGGNEQFF
clone size: once; J gene: TRBJ2-7; V gene: TRBV11-2; D gene: TRBD1; CDR3 DNA: TGTGCCAGCAGCCGTGACAGGGGGTTTTTTGTCGAGCAGTACTTC; CDR3 protein: CASSRDRGFFVEQYF
clone size: .; J gene: TRBJ2-1; V gene: TRBV27; D gene: .; CDR3 DNA: TGTGCCAGCAGTTTGAGCCTAGTTTTCGATGAGCAGTTCTTC; CDR3 protein: CASSLSLVFDEQFF
clone size: .; J gene: TRBJ2-3; V gene: TRBV2; D gene: TRBD2; CDR3 DNA: TGTGCCAGCAGTGTTTTAGCGGGAGTTACAGATACGCAGTATTTT; CDR3 protein: CASSVLAGVTDTQYF
clone size: few; J gene: TRBJ2-6; V gene: TRBV4-1; D gene: .; CDR3 DNA: TGCGCCAGCAGCCAAGGGCAGGGATTCTCTGGGGCCAACGTCCTGACTTTC; CDR3 protein: CASSQGQGFSGANVLTF
clone size: .; J gene: TRBJ2-7; V gene: TRBV5-1; D gene: TRBD2; CDR3 DNA: TGCGCCAGCAGCTTGGGGACTAGCGGGAGCTACGAGCAGTACTTC; CDR3 protein: CASSLGTSGSYEQYF
clone size: once; J gene: TRBJ2-7; V gene: TRBV2; D gene: .; CDR3 DNA: TGTGCCAGCAGTGAGGTTGGGGGCTACCAAAACTCCTACGAGCAGTACTTC; CDR3 protein: CASSEVGGYQNSYEQYF
clone size: .; J gene: TRBJ1-2; V gene: TRBV15; D gene: .; CDR3 DNA: TGTGCCACCAGCAGAGATCGGACAGTAGTGTATGGCTACACCTTC; CDR3 protein: CATSRDRTVVYGYTF
clone size: .; J gene: TRBJ2-1; V gene: TRBV27; D gene: TRBD2; CDR3 DNA: TGTGCCAGCAGTCCACGGGGGGTCGGGGGGAATGAGCAGTTCTTC; CDR3 protein: CASSPRGVGGNEQFF
clone size: .; J gene: TRBJ1-1; V gene: TRBV13; D gene: .; CDR3 DNA: TGTGCCAGCAGCTTCTCAGGGAGGTATGAAGCTTTCTTT; CDR3 protein: CASSFSGRYEAFF
clone size: .; J gene: TRBJ2-2; V gene: TRBV6-5; D gene: .; CDR3 DNA: TGTGCCAGCAGTTACTCTGACAGCTCGAACACCGGGGAGCTGTTTTTT; CDR3 protein: CASSYSDSSNTGELFF
clone size: .; J gene: TRBJ2-3; V gene: TRBV7-8; D gene: .; CDR3 DNA: TGTGCCAGCAGCTCCACTAGCTATACGCAGTATTTT; CDR3 protein: CASSSTSYTQYF
clone size: .; J gene: TRBJ2-7; V gene: TRBV7-9; D gene: TRBD1; CDR3 DNA: TGTGCCAGCAGCTTGGTCGGCAGGGGGACCTACGAGCAGTACTTC; CDR3 protein: CASSLVGRGTYEQYF
clone size: once; J gene: TRBJ2-2; V gene: TRBV9; D gene: .; CDR3 DNA: TGTGCCAGCAGCGTACTCCCCGGACAGCCTAACACCGGGGAGCTGTTTTTT; CDR3 protein: CASSVLPGQPNTGELFF
clone size: .; J gene: TRBJ2-1; V gene: TRBV9; D gene: .; CDR3 DNA: TGTGCCAGCAGCCAGGGGCAGGGCGGCTACAATGAGCAGTTCTTC; CDR3 protein: CASSQGQGGYNEQFF
clone size: .; J gene: TRBJ1-4; V gene: TRBV4-1; D gene: TRBD1; CDR3 DNA: TGCGCCAGCAGCCATAGCCAGGGGGTTGGTGAAAAACTGTTTTTT; CDR3 protein: CASSHSQGVGEKLFF
clone size: .; J gene: TRBJ1-1; V gene: TRBV4-2; D gene: .; CDR3 DNA: TGTGCCAGCAGCCAAGACAGGGGGAACACTGAAGCTTTCTTT; CDR3 protein: CASSQDRGNTEAFF
clone size: .; J gene: TRBJ1-2; V gene: TRBV6-5; D gene: TRBD1; CDR3 DNA: TGTGCCAGCAGTTACTCCCACAGGGGAGGCTATGGCTACACCTTC; CDR3 protein: CASSYSHRGGYGYTF
clone size: .; J gene: TRBJ1-3; V gene: TRBV28; D gene: .; CDR3 DNA: TGTGCCAGCAGTCCACATGACACCCCGGGAAACACCATATATTTT; CDR3 protein: CASSPHDTPGNTIYF
clone size: .; J gene: TRBJ1-3; V gene: TRBV19; D gene: TRBD1; CDR3 DNA: TGTGCCACCTCGGACAGGGGGCGTATGGCCGGAAACACCATATATTTT; CDR3 protein: CATSDRGRMAGNTIYF
clone size: once; J gene: TRBJ1-1; V gene: TRBV2; D gene: TRBD1; CDR3 DNA: TGTGCCACCGGGACAGCAAGGAACACTGAAGCTTTCTTT; CDR3 protein: CATGTARNTEAFF
clone size: .; J gene: TRBJ1-6; V gene: TRBV5-1; D gene: .; CDR3 DNA: TGCGCCAGCAGCTTTTTTTCAGAATTATCACCCCTCCACTTT; CDR3 protein: CASSFFSELSPLHF
clone size: .; J gene: TRBJ1-2; V gene: TRBV15; D gene: TRBD1; CDR3 DNA: TGTGCCACCAGAAGGGACAGGGGACTCTATGGCTACACCTTC; CDR3 protein: CATRRDRGLYGYTF
clone size: .; J gene: TRBJ2-7; V gene: TRBV6-6; D gene: .; CDR3 DNA: TGTGCCAGCACCCCGCGGCAGGGTAGTAGCTACGAGCAGTACTTC; CDR3 protein: CASTPRQGSSYEQYF
clone size: .; J gene: TRBJ2-5; V gene: TRBV9; D gene: TRBD1; CDR3 DNA: TGTGCCAGCAGCCCGCCGACAGGGGGTGAGACCCAGTACTTC; CDR3 protein: CASSPPTGGETQYF